The sequence of this T cell receptor beta chain was determined in a study of memory CD4+ T cells and cytomegalovirus serostatus. The repertoire was sequenced with immunoSEQ multiplex PCR; TCRdb's copy has only in-frame clones and lacks some. The sample shows under 35,000 clones, 65% to 80% of them seen only once. J lost 7 bases, V lost 2 bases, and 10 bases had no gene match. Per germline, CDR1 SEHNR and CDR2 FQNEAQ (reference sequence). The CDR3 is 16 amino acids. The sort gate was single viable CD3+CD4+CD8-CD45RO+ cells for memory CD4+ T cells. The origin of this receptor is an adult in good health and CMV-seronegative. Some clones in this sample may be carry-over from other donors' samples. The chain links TRBV7-9 to TRBJ1-2, with 10 bases lining up with TRBD1. Source material: memory CD4+ T cells from blood. CDR3 sequence reads: CASSLNGDRGLFGYTF. Here the CDR3 DNA reads TGTGCCAGCAGCTTAAACGGTGACAGGGGGCTGTTTGGCTACACCTTC.